This paragraph reports one T cell receptor beta chain. Its antigen is not identified. The data belong to a study of cytomegalovirus exposure and HLA in healthy donors. Study-wide results and caveats: Sequence variants that were highly shared formed a cluster that was likely a sequencing artifact. Presence/absence analyses took donor sequencing depth as roughly uniform. A later analysis reportedly found that, within productive TCRs, an Asian-associated ancestry cluster had fewer N-insertions than the mean observed across the 666 donors. For cytomegalovirus status, the classifier reportedly gave diagnoses with high specificity and sensitivity.

Primers included in the PCR were 60 Vbeta and 13 Jbeta primers. This table comes from immunoSEQ multiplex PCR, and its TCRdb copy is limited to in-frame clones, with some not included. This sample has fewer than 120,000 clones, with approximately 80% found just once. The CDR3 covers 15 residues. From germline, CDR1 is SGHRS and CDR2 YFSETQ. The V gene end was trimmed by 0 bases and the J gene end by 1 base; junction bases not matched to a gene: 3. The sequence was collected from a woman aged 55-75 years in good health and CMV-seropositive. V and J are TRBV5-1 and TRBJ2-5, with 7 bases lining up with TRBD1. Specimen: PBMCs. The DNA for the CDR3 is TGCGCCAGCAGCTTGGGGGACAGAATCCAAGAGACCCAGTACTTC. Its translation: CASSLGDRIQETQYF.